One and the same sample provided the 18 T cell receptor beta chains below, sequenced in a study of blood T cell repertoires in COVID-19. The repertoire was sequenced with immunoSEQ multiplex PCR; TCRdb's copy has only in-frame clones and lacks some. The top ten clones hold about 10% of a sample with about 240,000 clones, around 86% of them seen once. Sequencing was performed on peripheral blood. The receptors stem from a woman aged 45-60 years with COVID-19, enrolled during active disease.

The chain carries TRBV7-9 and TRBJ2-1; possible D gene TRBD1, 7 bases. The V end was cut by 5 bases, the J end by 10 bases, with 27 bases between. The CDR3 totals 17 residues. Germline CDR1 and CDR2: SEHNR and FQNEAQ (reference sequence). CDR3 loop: CASSHSLAFTGVEEQFF. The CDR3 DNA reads TGTGCCAGCAGCCATTCTCTAGCGTTTACAGGGGTGGAAGAGCAGTTCTTC.

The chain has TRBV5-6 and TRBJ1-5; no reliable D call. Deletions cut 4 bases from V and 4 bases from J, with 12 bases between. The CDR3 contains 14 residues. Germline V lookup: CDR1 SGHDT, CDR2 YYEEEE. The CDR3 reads CASSPGEYNQPQHF. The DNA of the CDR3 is TGTGCCAGCAGCCCGGGAGAATATAATCAGCCCCAGCATTTT.

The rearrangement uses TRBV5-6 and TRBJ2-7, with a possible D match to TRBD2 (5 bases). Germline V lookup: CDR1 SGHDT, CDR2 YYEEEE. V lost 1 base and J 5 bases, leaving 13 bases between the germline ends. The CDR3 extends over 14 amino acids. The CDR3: CASSLLGVRDEQYF. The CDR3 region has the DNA TGTGCCAGCAGCTTGTTGGGAGTCCGAGACGAGCAGTACTTC.

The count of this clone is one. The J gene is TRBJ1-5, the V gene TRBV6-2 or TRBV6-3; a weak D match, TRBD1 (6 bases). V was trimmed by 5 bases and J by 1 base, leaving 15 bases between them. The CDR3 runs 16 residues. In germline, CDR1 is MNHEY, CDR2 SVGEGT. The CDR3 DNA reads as TGTGCCAGCAGTCCGGAGGTTGGACAGAGCAATCAGCCCCAGCATTTT. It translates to CASSPEVGQSNQPQHF.

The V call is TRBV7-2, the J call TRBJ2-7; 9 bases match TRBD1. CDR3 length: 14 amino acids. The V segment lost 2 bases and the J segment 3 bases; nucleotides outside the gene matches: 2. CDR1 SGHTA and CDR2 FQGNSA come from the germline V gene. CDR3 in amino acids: CASSLYRGLYEQYV. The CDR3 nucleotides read TGTGCCAGCAGCTTATACAGGGGGCTCTACGAGCAGTACGTC.

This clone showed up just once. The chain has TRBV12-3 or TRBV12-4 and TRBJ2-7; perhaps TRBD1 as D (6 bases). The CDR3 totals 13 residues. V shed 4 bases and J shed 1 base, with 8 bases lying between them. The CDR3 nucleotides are TGTGCCAGCAGTTGGGGGCAATCCTACGAGCAGTACGTC. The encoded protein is CASSWGQSYEQYV.

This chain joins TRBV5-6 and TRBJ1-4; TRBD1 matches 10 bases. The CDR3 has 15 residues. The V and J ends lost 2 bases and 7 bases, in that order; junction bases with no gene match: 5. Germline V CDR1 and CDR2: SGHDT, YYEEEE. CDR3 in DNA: TGTGCCAGCAGCTTACCAGGACAGGGGGTTGAAAAACTGTTTTTT. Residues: CASSLPGQGVEKLFF.

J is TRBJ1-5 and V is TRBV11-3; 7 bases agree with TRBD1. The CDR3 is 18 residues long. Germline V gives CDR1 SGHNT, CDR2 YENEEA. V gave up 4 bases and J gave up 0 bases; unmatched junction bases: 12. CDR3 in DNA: TGTGCCAGCAGCTCTAGGAGGGACAGCCGAATTAGCAATCAGCCCCAGCATTTT. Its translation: CASSSRRDSRISNQPQHF.

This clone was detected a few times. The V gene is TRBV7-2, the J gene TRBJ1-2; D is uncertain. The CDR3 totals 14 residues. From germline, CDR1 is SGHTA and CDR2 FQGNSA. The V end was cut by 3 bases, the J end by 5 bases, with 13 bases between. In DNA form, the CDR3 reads TGTGCCAGCAGCTTGGTCCACAAACCTTATGGCTACACCTTC. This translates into CASSLVHKPYGYTF.

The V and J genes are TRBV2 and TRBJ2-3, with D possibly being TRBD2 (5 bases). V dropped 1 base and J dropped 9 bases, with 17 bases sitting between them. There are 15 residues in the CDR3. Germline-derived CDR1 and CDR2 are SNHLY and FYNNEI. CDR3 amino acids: CASSEGGLQRFTQYF. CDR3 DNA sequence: TGTGCCAGCAGTGAAGGTGGACTCCAAAGGTTCACGCAGTATTTT.

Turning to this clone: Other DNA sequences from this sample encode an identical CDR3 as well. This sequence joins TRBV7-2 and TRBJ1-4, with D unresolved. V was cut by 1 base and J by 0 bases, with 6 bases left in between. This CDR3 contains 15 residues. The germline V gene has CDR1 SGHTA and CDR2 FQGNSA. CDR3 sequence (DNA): TGTGCCAGCAGCTTAGTCCCAGCAACTAATGAAAAACTGTTTTTT. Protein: CASSLVPATNEKLFF.

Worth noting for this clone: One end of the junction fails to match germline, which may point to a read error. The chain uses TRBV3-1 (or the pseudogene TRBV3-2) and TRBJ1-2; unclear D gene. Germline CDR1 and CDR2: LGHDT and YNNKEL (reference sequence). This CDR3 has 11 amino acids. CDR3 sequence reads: CASSQDLRSYF. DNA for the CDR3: TGTGCCAGCAGCCAAGATCTGAGGTCCTACTTC.

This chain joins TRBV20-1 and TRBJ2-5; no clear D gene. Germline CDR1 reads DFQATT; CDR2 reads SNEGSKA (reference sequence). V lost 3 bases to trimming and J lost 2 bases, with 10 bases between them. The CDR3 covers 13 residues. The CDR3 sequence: CSASVRWQETQYF. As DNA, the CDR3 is TGCAGTGCTAGTGTGAGATGGCAAGAGACCCAGTACTTC.

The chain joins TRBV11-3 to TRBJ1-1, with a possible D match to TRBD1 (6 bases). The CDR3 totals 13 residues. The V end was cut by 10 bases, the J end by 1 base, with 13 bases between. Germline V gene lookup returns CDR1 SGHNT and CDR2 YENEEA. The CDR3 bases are TGTGCCACCAGGAGACAGGAGAACACTGAAGCTTTCTTT. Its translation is CATRRQENTEAFF.

The CDR3 here is CASSLWGGGPGANVLTF. CDR3 nucleotides: TGTGCCAGCAGTTTATGGGGGGGAGGCCCTGGGGCCAACGTCCTGACTTTC. This chain connects TRBV27 to TRBJ2-6; 7 bases agree with TRBD2. Germline lookup yields CDR1 MNHEY and CDR2 SMNVEV (reference sequence). The V and J ends lost 1 base and 2 bases, in that order; junction bases with no gene match: 5. The CDR3 covers 17 residues. Filled out from reference TRBV27 and TRBJ2-6, the complete variable domain reads EAQVTQNPRYLITVTGKKLTVTCSQNMNHEYMSWYRQDPGLGLRQIYYSMNVEVTDKGDVPEGYKVSRKEKRNFPLILESPSPNQTSLYFCASSLWGGGPGANVLTFGAGSRLTVL.

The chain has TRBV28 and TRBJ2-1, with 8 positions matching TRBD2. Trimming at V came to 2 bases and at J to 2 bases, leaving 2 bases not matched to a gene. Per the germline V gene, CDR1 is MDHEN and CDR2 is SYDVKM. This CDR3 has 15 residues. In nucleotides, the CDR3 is TGTGCCAGCAGTTTACTCGGGAGGGCCTACAATGAGCAGTTCTTC. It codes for CASSLLGRAYNEQFF. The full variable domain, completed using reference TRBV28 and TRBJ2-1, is DVKVTQSSRYLVKRTGEKVFLECVQDMDHENMFWYRQDPGLGLRLIYFSYDVKMKEKGDIPEGYSVSREKKERFSLILESASTNQTSMYLCASSLLGRAYNEQFFGPGTRLTVL.

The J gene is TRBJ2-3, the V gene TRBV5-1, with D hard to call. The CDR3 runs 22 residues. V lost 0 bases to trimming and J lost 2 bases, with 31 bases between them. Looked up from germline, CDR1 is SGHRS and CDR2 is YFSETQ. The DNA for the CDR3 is TGCGCCAGCAGCTTGGATGGTCCGGCGGCGCGCCTCCCCATTACTGTCACAGATACGCAGTATTTT. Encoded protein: CASSLDGPAARLPITVTDTQYF.

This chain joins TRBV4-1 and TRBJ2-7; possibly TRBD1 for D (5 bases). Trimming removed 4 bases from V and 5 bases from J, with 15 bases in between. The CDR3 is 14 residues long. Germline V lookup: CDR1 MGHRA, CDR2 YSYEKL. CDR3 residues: CASSLLPQGHEQYV. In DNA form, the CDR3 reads TGCGCCAGCAGCCTCCTACCCCAGGGTCACGAGCAGTACGTC.